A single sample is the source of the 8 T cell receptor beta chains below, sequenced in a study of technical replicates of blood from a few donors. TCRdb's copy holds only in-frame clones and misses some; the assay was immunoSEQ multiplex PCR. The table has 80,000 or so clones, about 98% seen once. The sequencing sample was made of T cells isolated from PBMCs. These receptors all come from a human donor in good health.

Here the CDR3 DNA reads TGTGCCAGCAGCGTAGCCTCGCTGACAGGGTATGGTGGCTACACCTTC. It specifies CASSVASLTGYGGYTF. J is TRBJ1-2 and V is TRBV9, with 7 bases aligning to TRBD1. Germline CDR1 is SGDLS and CDR2 is YYNGEE. V lost 0 bases and J lost 7; bases outside the gene matches: 12. CDR3 size: 16 residues.

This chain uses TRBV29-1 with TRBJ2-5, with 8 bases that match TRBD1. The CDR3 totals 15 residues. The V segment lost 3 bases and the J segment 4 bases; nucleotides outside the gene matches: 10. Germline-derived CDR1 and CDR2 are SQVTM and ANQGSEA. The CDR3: CSVDGPRQGRETQYF. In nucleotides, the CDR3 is TGCAGCGTTGATGGCCCTAGACAGGGGAGAGAGACCCAGTACTTC.

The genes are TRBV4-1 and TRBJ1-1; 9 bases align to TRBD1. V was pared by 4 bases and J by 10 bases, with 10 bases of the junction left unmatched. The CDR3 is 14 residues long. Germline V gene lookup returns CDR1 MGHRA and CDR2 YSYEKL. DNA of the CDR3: TGCGCCAGCAGCCGGGGGACAGGGCAAGAAGTAGCTTTCTTT. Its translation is CASSRGTGQEVAFF.

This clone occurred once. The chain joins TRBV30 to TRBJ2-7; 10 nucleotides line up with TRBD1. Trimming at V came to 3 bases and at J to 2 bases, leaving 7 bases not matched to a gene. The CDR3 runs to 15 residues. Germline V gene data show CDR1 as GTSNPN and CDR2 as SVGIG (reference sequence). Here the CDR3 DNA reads TGTGCCTGGAGCGCAATGGGACAGGGGACCTACGAGCAGTACTTC. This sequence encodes CAWSAMGQGTYEQYF.

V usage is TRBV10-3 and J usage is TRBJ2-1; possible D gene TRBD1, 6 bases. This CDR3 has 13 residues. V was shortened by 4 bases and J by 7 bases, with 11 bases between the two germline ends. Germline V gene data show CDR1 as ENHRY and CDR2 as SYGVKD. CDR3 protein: CAISGQGLNEQFF. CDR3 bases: TGTGCCATCAGTGGGCAGGGGCTAAATGAGCAGTTCTTC.

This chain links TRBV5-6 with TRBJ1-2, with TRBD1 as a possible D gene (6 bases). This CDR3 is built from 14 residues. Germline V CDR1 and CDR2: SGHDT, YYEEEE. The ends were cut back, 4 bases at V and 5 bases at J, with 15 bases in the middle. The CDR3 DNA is TGTGCCAGCAGCCACGCCCGGACAGAATATGGCTACACCTTC. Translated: CASSHARTEYGYTF. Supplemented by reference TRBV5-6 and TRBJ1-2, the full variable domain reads DAGVTQSPTHLIKTRGQQVTLRCSPKSGHDTVSWYQQALGQGPQFIFQYYEEEERQRGNFPDRFSGHQFPNYSSELNVNALLLGDSALYLCASSHARTEYGYTFGSGTRLTVV.

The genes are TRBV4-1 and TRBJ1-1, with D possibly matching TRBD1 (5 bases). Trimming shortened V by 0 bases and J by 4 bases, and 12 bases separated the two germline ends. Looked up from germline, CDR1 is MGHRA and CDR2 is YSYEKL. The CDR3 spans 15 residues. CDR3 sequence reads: CASSQEQVGGTEAFF. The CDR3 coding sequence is TGCGCCAGCAGCCAAGAACAGGTGGGTGGCACTGAAGCTTTCTTT.

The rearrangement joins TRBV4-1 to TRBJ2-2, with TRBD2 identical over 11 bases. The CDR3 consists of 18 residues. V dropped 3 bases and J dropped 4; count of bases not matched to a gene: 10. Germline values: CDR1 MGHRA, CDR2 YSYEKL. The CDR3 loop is CASSQIGRTSGFTGELFF. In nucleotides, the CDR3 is TGCGCCAGCAGCCAGATCGGGCGGACTAGCGGGTTCACCGGGGAGCTGTTTTTT.